These 7 T cell receptor beta chains came from one sample sequenced in a study of CD8 T cell repertoires and HIV-1 epitope variants. No cognate antigen is known for these TCRs. Profiling relied on immunoSEQ multiplex PCR, and the TCRdb table lists in-frame clones only, not all of them. The sample includes around 6,000 clones, 64% of them seen just once. The sample was cultured CD8+ T cells derived from PBMCs. These receptors were collected from a male donor with HIV.

The chain combines TRBV7-8 with TRBJ2-3, with TRBD2 as a possible D gene (5 bases). The germline CDR1 and CDR2 sequences are SGHVS and FQNEAQ. CDR3 length: 16 amino acids. V lost 1 base and J lost 2, with 13 bases in between. CDR3 coding DNA: TGTGCCAGCAGCTTAGTGGCTAGCTTTTCCACAGATACGCAGTATTTT. This encodes CASSLVASFSTDTQYF.

The chain recombines TRBV5-8 with TRBJ2-7, with TRBD2 matching 10 bases. Germline loops: CDR1 SGHTS, CDR2 YDEGEE. With 2 bases clipped from V and 6 bases from J, the junction kept 2 bases outside the gene matches. The CDR3 loop spans 13 amino acids. The CDR3 spells CASSFLAGAEQYF. The CDR3 DNA reads as TGTGCCAGCAGCTTCCTAGCGGGAGCCGAGCAGTACTTC.

This clone was seen only a few times. The chain joins TRBV7-8 to TRBJ1-2; 8 bases are shared with TRBD1. The CDR3 consists of 15 residues. Germline-derived CDR1 and CDR2 are SGHVS and FQNEAQ. Trimming took 1 base from V and 7 from J; bases not matched to a gene: 8. The CDR3 sequence is CASSLGLTGEVGYTF. For the CDR3, the DNA is TGTGCCAGCAGCTTAGGTCTGACAGGGGAGGTTGGCTACACCTTC.

The V gene is TRBV4-3, the J gene TRBJ1-1; D is undetermined. CDR1 is LGHNA, CDR2 YSLEER, per germline. CDR3 length: 15 amino acids. Trimming cost V 0 bases and J 0 bases, with 8 bases left between them. CDR3 sequence (DNA): TGCGCCAGCAGCCAAGAAGCTCAACTGAACACTGAAGCTTTCTTT. Encoded protein: CASSQEAQLNTEAFF.

This rearrangement joins TRBV5-6 to TRBJ2-7; TRBD1 might be the D (6 bases). This CDR3 spans 13 amino acids. Looked up from germline, CDR1 is SGHDT and CDR2 is YYEEEE. Trimming took off 4 bases at V and 4 bases at J, with 12 bases between the two ends. The CDR3 is CASSGTNPYEQYF. The CDR3 DNA reads as TGTGCCAGCAGCGGGACAAATCCGTACGAGCAGTACTTC.

The chain is built from TRBV27 and TRBJ2-5; no reliable D call. This CDR3 comprises 14 residues. V was shortened by 3 bases and J by 5 bases, with 13 bases between the two germline ends. Germline V lookup: CDR1 MNHEY, CDR2 SMNVEV (reference sequence). CDR3: CASSLLGEAETQYF. In nucleotides, the CDR3 is TGTGCCAGCAGTTTGTTGGGCGAGGCGGAGACCCAGTACTTC.

The V and J genes are TRBV5-1 and TRBJ1-2, with D unclear. V lost 0 bases and J lost 7, with 7 bases in between. There are 12 residues in the CDR3. CDR1 is SGHRS, CDR2 YFSETQ, per germline. CDR3 in amino acids: CASSLGAGGYTF. The CDR3 nucleotides are TGCGCCAGCAGCTTGGGGGCCGGTGGCTACACCTTC.